This entry concerns a single T cell receptor (beta chain). The sample belongs to a study of T cell responses to AZD1222 COVID-19 vaccine. Germline V gene lookup returns CDR1 SGHRS and CDR2 YFSETQ. Losses at the gene ends were 0 bases for V and 3 bases for J; bases not matched to a gene: 6. The CDR3 covers 17 residues. Profiling relied on immunoSEQ multiplex PCR, and the TCRdb table lists in-frame clones only, not all of them. The repertoire holds about 110,000 clones, with 81% as singletons. The sequence derives from an adult in good health. The material sequenced was peripheral blood, taken on day 0 of AZD1222 vaccination. This sequence joins TRBV5-1 and TRBJ2-1, with 10 bases aligning to TRBD1. Here the CDR3 DNA reads TGCGCCAGCAGCTTGGGGCCTGGGACAGGGGACTACAATGAGCAGTTCTTC. It is translated as CASSLGPGTGDYNEQFF.